Shown below are 11 T cell receptor beta chains from a single sample sequenced in a study of blood T cell repertoires in COVID-19. TCRdb's table, derived via immunoSEQ multiplex PCR, lists solely in-frame clones and lacks some. The data hold around 62,000 clones, with more than 75% observed a single time. Sequenced input: PBMCs or T cells enriched from blood (not recorded which). The receptors stem from a woman between 40 and 55 years old who had recovered from COVID-19.

A few counts support this clone. This sequence joins TRBV19 and TRBJ1-6; 9 bases fit TRBD1. Unmatched junction bases numbered 3, after V lost 8 bases and J lost 7 bases. Germline V gene lookup returns CDR1 LNHDA and CDR2 SQIVND (reference sequence). This CDR3 has 13 residues. CDR3 nucleotides: TGTGCCAGTTCCGACAGGGGGAATTCACCCCTCCACTTT. Protein product: CASSDRGNSPLHF.

The chain uses TRBV6-1 and TRBJ2-7, with 8 bases lining up with TRBD2. The J segment lost 6 bases and the V segment lost 3 bases, leaving 4 bases of the junction unmatched. Per the germline V gene, CDR1 is MNHNS and CDR2 is SASEGT. The CDR3 loop spans 13 amino acids. The CDR3 coding sequence is TGTGCCAGCAGTGACGGCGGGGGGATCGAGCAGTACTTC. Translation: CASSDGGGIEQYF.

The gene calls are TRBV2 and TRBJ1-2; TRBD1 matches at 7 bases. The V segment lost 7 bases and the J segment 10 bases; nucleotides outside the gene matches: 9. The CDR3 is 12 amino acids. Germline V CDR1 and CDR2: SNHLY, FYNNEI. CDR3 loop: CASNTGVRAYTF. The CDR3 nucleotides are TGTGCCAGCAACACAGGGGTTAGAGCCTACACCTTC.

The chain joins TRBV5-1 to TRBJ2-7; TRBD1 matches at 7 bases. The CDR3 sequence is 15 residues long. Germline V CDR1 and CDR2: SGHRS, YFSETQ. V was pared by 0 bases and J by 1 base, with 4 bases of the junction left unmatched. The CDR3 is CASSLVQGRSYEQYF. In nucleotides, the CDR3 is TGCGCCAGCAGCTTGGTACAGGGGAGATCCTACGAGCAGTACTTC.

CDR3 coding DNA: TGCGCCAGCAGCCCCTCGACTGGGGGGGGGCTCACAGATACGCAGTATTTT. Protein sequence: CASSPSTGGGLTDTQYF. The chain joins TRBV5-1 to TRBJ2-3; D is perhaps TRBD2 (7 bases). Per the germline V gene, CDR1 is SGHRS and CDR2 is YFSETQ. The length of the CDR3 is 17 residues. The V end lost 4 bases, the J end lost 2 bases, and 20 bases lay between the germline ends.

The chain combines TRBV6-5 with TRBJ2-1, with D perhaps TRBD1 (6 bases). Trimming cost V 2 bases and J 3 bases, with 8 bases left between them. CDR1 is MNHEY, CDR2 SVGAGI, per germline. The CDR3 runs to 14 residues. The CDR3 is CASSYGGVYNEQFF. The CDR3 DNA sequence: TGTGCCAGCAGTTACGGGGGCGTCTACAATGAGCAGTTCTTC.

CDR3 sequence: CASSGQGIQAFF. The DNA of the CDR3 is TGCGCCAGCAGCGGGCAGGGTATTCAAGCTTTCTTT. The V gene is TRBV10-2, the J gene TRBJ1-1; a possible D gene is TRBD1 (5 bases). V was clipped by 6 bases and J by 9 bases, with 14 bases between them. From germline, CDR1 is WSHSY and CDR2 SAAADI. This CDR3 is 12 amino acids long.

The chain recombines TRBV10-3 with TRBJ2-2; 7 positions agree with TRBD2. Germline loops: CDR1 ENHRY, CDR2 SYGVKD. The V gene end was trimmed by 4 bases and the J gene end by 6 bases; junction bases not matched to a gene: 5. This CDR3 is 14 amino acids long. CDR3 protein: CAISVEGRAGELFF. The CDR3 coding sequence is TGTGCCATCAGTGTCGAGGGGAGGGCCGGGGAGCTGTTTTTT.

V is TRBV5-5 and J is TRBJ1-2, with TRBD1 matching 9 bases. The length of the CDR3 is 12 residues. Per germline, CDR1 SGHKS and CDR2 YYEKEE (reference sequence). Trimming took 7 bases from V and 6 from J; bases not matched to a gene: 4. In DNA form, the CDR3 reads TGTGCCAGCTTACAGGGGGCGGATGGCTACACCTTC. This codes for CASLQGADGYTF.

The rearrangement joins TRBV5-5 to TRBJ2-1; 9 bases agree with TRBD2. The V gene end was trimmed by 2 bases and the J gene end by 6 bases; junction bases not matched to a gene: 6. CDR1 is SGHKS, CDR2 YYEKEE, per germline (reference sequence). This CDR3 has 15 amino acids. In nucleotides, the CDR3 is TGTGCCAGCAGCTTTTTGGGACTAGCAAGCAATGAGCAGTTCTTC. Amino acids: CASSFLGLASNEQFF. The entire variable domain, with the rest obtained from reference TRBV5-5 and TRBJ2-1, is as follows: DAGVTQSPTHLIKTRGQQVTLRCSPISGHKSVSWYQQVLGQGPQFIFQYYEKEERGRGNFPDRFSARQFPNYSSELNVNALLLGDSALYLCASSFLGLASNEQFFGPGTRLTVL.

The rearrangement joins TRBV2 to TRBJ1-5; D ambiguous. V shed 5 bases and J shed 3 bases, with 8 bases lying between them. The CDR3 covers 13 residues. Germline CDR1 and CDR2: SNHLY and FYNNEI. CDR3: CASSTELNQPQHF. The CDR3, as DNA: TGTGCCAGCAGTACCGAGCTCAATCAGCCCCAGCATTTT.